A single T cell receptor (beta chain) is shown here with its context. The record originates from a study of shared T cell receptors in the human thymus. The length of the CDR3 is 16 residues. With 2 bases removed from V and 6 bases from J, the gap between germline ends came to 17 bases. Germline assignment: CDR1 SGHRS and CDR2 YFSETQ. TCRdb's table, derived via immunoSEQ multiplex PCR, lists solely in-frame clones and lacks some. The sample lists roughly 700,000 clones, roughly 88% occurring once. These same data were also listed under a study on human thymus T cells. From that second work: Immunologically healthy infants in Finland undergoing congenital heart defect surgery were the donors. Corrective heart surgery yielded resections, and these provided the thymus tissue. Thymic and blood repertoires appeared to display a bias in their usage of V and J genes.

The sequence was obtained from a boy in the first two years of life with a congenital heart defect. Sequenced material: thymocytes. The chain joins TRBV5-1 to TRBJ2-2; D is perhaps TRBD2 (7 bases). This chain's CDR3 is CASSLGQTGRAGELFF. In DNA, the CDR3 is TGCGCCAGCAGCTTAGGGCAAACAGGGAGGGCCGGGGAGCTGTTTTTT.